Listed here are 3 T cell receptor beta chains from one sample, sequenced in a study of HIV-infected patients and healthy controls (dated by TCRdb to the mid-2010s). Library method: 5' RACE. Instrument on record: Illumina MiSeq. Using SuperScript III with primers targeting the alpha and beta constant regions, around 500 ng of RNA was reverse transcribed. Separate alpha and beta chain libraries were generated by chain-specific third strand synthesis with multiplexing indices. TCRdb applied fastp at Q25 and MiXCR to the public reads, then kept only in-frame beta chains. Identical CDR3 proteins give one entry, which carries the most common genes and DNA. Counted in this sample were 15,000 to 20,000 distinct CDR3 sequences; around 5.5% of them appeared once. The top ten constitute roughly 2% of the sample. Whole blood was used without fractionating the cells, so the repertoire represented all peripheral T cells without sorting.

The sample comprised blood. These receptors originate from an adult in good health.

Judged by abundance, this clonotype is medium-sized (0.01 to 0.1%). This chain uses TRBV18 with TRBJ1-2; D remains unclear. V was clipped by 3 bases and J by 7 bases, with 15 bases between them. CDR1 and CDR2 from the germline V gene are KGHSH and LQKENI. This CDR3 contains 14 residues. CDR3 sequence: CASSPPFRLGGYTF. The DNA for the CDR3 is TGTGCCAGCTCACCTCCCTTTAGGTTGGGTGGCTACACCTTC. The variable domain in full, with the rest retrieved from reference TRBV18 and TRBJ1-2, is NAGVMQNPRHLVRRRGQEARLRCSPMKGHSHVYWYRQLPEEGLKFMVYLQKENIIDESGMPKERFSAEFPKEGPSILRIQQVVRGDSAAYFCASSPPFRLGGYTFGSGTRLTVV.

This clonotype was detected many times. The V call is TRBV19, the J call TRBJ1-5; D is ambiguous. V lost 3 bases and J lost 1, with 7 bases in between. The CDR3 consists of 14 residues. The germline gives CDR1 LNHDA, CDR2 SQIVND (reference sequence). CDR3: CASSMGGSNQPQHF. The CDR3 DNA sequence: TGTGCCAGTAGTATGGGTGGAAGCAATCAGCCCCAGCATTTT. Looking up the rest from reference TRBV19 and TRBJ1-5 gives the full variable domain: DGGITQSPKYLFRKEGQNVTLSCEQNLNHDAMYWYRQDPGQGLRLIYYSQIVNDFQKGDIAEGYSVSREKKESFPLTVTSAQKNPTAFYLCASSMGGSNQPQHFGDGTRLSIL.

Sample share makes this clonotype medium-sized. This sequence joins TRBV20-1 and TRBJ1-1, with TRBD1 identical over 7 bases. V lost 2 bases, J lost 9 bases, and 6 bases stayed unmatched. Germline V gene sequence: CDR1 DFQATT, CDR2 SNEGSKA (reference sequence). The CDR3 contains 12 residues. CDR3 loop: CSARPGQLQAFF. The CDR3 DNA reads TGCAGTGCTAGACCGGGACAGCTTCAAGCTTTCTTT.